This TCR beta chain was found in a study of control samples from healthy donors and cancer patients. Between the trimmed V and J ends, which lost 4 bases and 1 base, there was a span of 9 bases. Germline loops: CDR1 SGHRS, CDR2 YFSETQ. This CDR3 region has 14 residues. This clone was recorded only once. Assay: immunoSEQ multiplex PCR; the TCRdb copy retains only in-frame clones and omits some. The data show around 89,000 clones, roughly 78% seen once. The receptor comes from a woman aged 55-70 years in good health. The sequencing input was blood. The chain has TRBV5-1 and TRBJ1-5; D remains unclear. CDR3 coding DNA: TGCGCCAGCAGCCTCTCTGGGAGCAATCAGCCCCAGCATTTT. Amino acid sequence: CASSLSGSNQPQHF.